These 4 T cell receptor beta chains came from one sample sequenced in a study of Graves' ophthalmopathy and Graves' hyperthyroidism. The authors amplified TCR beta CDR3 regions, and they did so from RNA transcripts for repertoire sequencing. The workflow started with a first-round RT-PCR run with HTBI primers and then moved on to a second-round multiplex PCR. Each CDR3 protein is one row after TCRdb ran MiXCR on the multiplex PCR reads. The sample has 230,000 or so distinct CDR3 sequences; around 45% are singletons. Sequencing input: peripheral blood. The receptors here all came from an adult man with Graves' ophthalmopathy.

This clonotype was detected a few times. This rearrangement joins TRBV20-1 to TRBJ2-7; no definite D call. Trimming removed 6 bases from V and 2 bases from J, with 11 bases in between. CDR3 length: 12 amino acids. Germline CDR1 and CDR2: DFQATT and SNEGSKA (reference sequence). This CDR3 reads CSAPDRTYEQYF. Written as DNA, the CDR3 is TGCAGTGCCCCAGATCGAACCTACGAGCAGTACTTC.

CDR3 residues: CASTSRGRNTEAFF. Here the CDR3 DNA reads TGTGCCAGCACCTCTCGGGGGAGGAACACTGAAGCTTTCTTT. The chain is built from TRBV12-3 or TRBV12-4 and TRBJ1-1; TRBD1 is a possible D gene (5 bases). Trimming cost V 7 bases and J 1 base, with 13 bases left between them. The CDR3 has 14 amino acids.

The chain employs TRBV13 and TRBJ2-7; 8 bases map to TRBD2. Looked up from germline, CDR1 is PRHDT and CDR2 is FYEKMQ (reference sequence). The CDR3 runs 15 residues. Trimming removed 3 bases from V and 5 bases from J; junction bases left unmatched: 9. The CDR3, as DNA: TGTGCCAGCAGCTTGGGGCGGTGGCGGGAGGACGAGCAGTACTTC. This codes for CASSLGRWREDEQYF. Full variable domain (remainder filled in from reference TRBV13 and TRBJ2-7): AAGVIQSPRHLIKEKRETATLKCYPIPRHDTVYWYQQGPGQDPQFLISFYEKMQSDKGSIPDRFSAQQFSDYHSELNMSSLELGDSALYFCASSLGRWREDEQYFGPGTRLTVT.

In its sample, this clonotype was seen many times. The CDR3 sequence is CASSVQGRDTEAFF. Written as DNA, the CDR3 is TGTGCCAGCAGCGTACAGGGTAGGGACACTGAAGCTTTCTTT. The J gene is TRBJ1-1, the V gene TRBV9; the D gene is possibly TRBD1 (5 bases). CDR1 is SGDLS and CDR2 is YYNGEE in the germline V gene. The CDR3 is 14 amino acids. V lost 1 base, J lost 3 bases, and 10 bases lay in between.